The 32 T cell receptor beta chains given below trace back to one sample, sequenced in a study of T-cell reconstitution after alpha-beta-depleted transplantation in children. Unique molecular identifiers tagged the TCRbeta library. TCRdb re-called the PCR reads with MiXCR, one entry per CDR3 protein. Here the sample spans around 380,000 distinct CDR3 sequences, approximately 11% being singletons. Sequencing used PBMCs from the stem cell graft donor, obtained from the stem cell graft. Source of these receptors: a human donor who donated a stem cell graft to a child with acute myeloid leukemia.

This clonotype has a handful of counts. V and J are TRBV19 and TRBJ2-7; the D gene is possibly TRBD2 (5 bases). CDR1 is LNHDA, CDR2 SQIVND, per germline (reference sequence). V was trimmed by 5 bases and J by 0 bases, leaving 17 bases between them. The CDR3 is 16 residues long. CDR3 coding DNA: TGTGCCAGTAGTCCTCCCCCCCTGAGGGACTCCTACGAGCAGTACTTC. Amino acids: CASSPPPLRDSYEQYF.

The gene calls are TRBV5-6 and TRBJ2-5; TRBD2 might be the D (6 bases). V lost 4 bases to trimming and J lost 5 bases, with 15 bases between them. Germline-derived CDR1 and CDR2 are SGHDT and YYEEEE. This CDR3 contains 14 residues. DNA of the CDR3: TGTGCCAGCAGCCGGTTGGGGGGTGGCGAGACCCAGTACTTC. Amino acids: CASSRLGGGETQYF.

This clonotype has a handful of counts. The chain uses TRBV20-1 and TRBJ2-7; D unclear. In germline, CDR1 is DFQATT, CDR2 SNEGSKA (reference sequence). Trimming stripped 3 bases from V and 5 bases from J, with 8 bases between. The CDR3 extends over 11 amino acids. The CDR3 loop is CSARFGNEQYF. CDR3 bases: TGCAGTGCTAGGTTCGGAAACGAGCAGTACTTC.

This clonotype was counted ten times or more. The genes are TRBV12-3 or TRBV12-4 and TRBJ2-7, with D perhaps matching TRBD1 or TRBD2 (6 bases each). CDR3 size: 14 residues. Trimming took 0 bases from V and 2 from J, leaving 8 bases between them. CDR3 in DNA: TGTGCCAGCAGTTTAGCGGGGGGCCCCTACGAGCAGTACGTC. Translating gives CASSLAGGPYEQYV.

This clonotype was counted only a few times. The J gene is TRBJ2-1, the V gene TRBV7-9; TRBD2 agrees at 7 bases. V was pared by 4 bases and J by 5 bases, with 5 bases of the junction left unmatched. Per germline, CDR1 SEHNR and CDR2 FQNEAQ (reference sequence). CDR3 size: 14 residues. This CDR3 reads CASSSGGGNNEQFF. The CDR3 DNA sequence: TGTGCCAGCAGCTCGGGCGGGGGAAACAATGAGCAGTTCTTC.

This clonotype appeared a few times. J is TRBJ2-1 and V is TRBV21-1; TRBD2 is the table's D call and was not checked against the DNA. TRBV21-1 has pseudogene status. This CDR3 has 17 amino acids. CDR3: CASSKFGRTSGNNEQFF. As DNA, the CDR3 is TGTGCCAGCAGCAAATTCGGCCGGACTAGCGGAAACAATGAGCAGTTCTTC.

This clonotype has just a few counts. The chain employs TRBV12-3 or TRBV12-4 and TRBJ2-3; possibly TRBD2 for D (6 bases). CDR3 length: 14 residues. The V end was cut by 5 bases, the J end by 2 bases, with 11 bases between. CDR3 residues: CASSQLAFTDTQYF. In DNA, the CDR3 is TGTGCCAGCAGTCAACTAGCTTTCACAGATACGCAGTATTTT.

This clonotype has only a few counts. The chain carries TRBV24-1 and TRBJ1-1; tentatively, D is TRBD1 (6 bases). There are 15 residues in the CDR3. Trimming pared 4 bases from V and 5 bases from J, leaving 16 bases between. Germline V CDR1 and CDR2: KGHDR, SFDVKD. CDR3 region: CATSERDTRETEAFF. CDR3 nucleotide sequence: TGTGCCACCAGTGAGCGGGACACCAGAGAGACTGAAGCTTTCTTT.

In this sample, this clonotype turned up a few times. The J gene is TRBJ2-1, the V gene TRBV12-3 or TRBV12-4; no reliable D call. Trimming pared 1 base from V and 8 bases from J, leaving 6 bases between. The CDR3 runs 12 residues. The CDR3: CASSLGRYEQFF. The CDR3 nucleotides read TGTGCCAGCAGTTTAGGACGCTATGAGCAGTTCTTC.

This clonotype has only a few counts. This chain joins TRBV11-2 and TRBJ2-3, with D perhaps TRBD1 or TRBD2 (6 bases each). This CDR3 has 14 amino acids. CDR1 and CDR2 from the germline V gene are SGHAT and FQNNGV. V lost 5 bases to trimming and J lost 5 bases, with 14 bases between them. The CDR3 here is CASSQDGGRDTQYF. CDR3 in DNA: TGTGCCAGCAGCCAAGACGGGGGCCGAGATACGCAGTATTTT.

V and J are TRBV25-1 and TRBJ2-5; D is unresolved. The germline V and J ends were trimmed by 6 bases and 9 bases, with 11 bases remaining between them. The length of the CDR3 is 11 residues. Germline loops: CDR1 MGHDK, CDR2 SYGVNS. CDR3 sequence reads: CASRTDGAQYF. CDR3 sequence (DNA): TGTGCCAGCAGGACGGACGGAGCCCAGTACTTC.

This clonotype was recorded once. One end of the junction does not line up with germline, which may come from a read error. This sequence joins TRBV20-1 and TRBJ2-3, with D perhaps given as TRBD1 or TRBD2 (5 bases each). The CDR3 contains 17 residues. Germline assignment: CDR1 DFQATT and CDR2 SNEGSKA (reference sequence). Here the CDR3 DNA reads TGCTGTGCCAGTGGGCAGGGAGTCGAGGGGAGCACAGATACGCAGTATTTT. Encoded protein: CCASGQGVEGSTDTQYF.

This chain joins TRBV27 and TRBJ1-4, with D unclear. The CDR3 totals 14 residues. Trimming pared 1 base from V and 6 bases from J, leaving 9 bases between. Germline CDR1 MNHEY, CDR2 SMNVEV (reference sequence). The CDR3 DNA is TGTGCCAGCAGTTTATTGGGCGGCCATGAAAAACTGTTTTTT. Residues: CASSLLGGHEKLFF.

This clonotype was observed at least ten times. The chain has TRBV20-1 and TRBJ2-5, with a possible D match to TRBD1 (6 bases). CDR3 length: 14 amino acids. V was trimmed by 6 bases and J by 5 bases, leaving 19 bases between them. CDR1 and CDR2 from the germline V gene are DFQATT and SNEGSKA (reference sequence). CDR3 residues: CSAGGWGFRETQYF. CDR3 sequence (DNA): TGCAGTGCAGGGGGATGGGGTTTCAGGGAGACCCAGTACTTC.

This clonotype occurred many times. The CDR3 nucleotides read TGTGCCAGCAGACCCCGACAGGGGACAGATACGCAGTATTTT. Protein product: CASRPRQGTDTQYF. The J gene is TRBJ2-3, the V gene TRBV6-1, with 8 bases identical to TRBD1. The CDR3 loop spans 14 amino acids. CDR1 MNHNS and CDR2 SASEGT come from the germline V gene. The junction had 5 bases not matched to a gene; V was cut back by 6 bases and J by 3 bases.

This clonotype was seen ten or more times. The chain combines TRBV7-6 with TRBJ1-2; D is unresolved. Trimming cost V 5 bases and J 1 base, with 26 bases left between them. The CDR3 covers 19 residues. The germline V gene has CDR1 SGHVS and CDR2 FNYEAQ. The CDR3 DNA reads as TGTGCCAGCAGCGCCAACTTCCCCGGGAGCCGGATCATTAACTATGGCTACACCTTC. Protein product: CASSANFPGSRIINYGYTF.

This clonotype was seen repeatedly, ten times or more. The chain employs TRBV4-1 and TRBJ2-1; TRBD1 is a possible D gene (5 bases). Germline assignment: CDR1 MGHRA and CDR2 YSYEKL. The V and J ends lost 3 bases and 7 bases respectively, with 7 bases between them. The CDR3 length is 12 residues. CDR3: CASSHAGNEQFF. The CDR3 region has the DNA TGCGCCAGCAGCCACGCAGGGAATGAGCAGTTCTTC.

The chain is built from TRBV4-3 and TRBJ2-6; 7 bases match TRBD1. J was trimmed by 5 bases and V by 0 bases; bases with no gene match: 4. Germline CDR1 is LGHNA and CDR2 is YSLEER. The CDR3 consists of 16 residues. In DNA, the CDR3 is TGCGCCAGCAGCCAAGATGAGGGGGCGAGGGCCAACGTCCTGACTTTC. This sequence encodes CASSQDEGARANVLTF.

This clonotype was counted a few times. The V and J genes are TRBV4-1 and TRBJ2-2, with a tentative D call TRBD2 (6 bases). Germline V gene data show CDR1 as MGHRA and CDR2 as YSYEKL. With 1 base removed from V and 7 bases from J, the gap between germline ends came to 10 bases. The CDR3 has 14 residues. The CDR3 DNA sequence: TGCGCCAGCAGCCAAGTTACTAGCCTCGGGGAGCTGTTTTTT. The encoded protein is CASSQVTSLGELFF.

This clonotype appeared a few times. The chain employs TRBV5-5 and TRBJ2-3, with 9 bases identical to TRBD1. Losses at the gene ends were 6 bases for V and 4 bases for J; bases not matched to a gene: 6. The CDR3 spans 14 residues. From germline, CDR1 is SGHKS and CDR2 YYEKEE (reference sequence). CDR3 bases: TGTGCCAGCACCCGGACAGGGGTACCAGATACGCAGTATTTT. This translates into CASTRTGVPDTQYF.

The DNA of the CDR3 is TGTGCCAGCAGCCTTAGGACAGGTTTTAATTCACCCCTCCACTTT. Encoded protein: CASSLRTGFNSPLHF. The chain couples TRBV14 to TRBJ1-6, with 7 positions matching TRBD1. Trimming took 4 bases from V and 6 from J; bases not matched to a gene: 6. CDR1 SGHDN and CDR2 FVKESK come from the germline V gene. There are 15 residues in the CDR3.

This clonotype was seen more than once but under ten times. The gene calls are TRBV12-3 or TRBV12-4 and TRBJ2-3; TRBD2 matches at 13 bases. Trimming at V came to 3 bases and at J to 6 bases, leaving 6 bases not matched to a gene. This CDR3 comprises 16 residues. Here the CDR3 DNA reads TGTGCCAGCAGTTTTTACACTAGCGGGGGGGTGGATACGCAGTATTTT. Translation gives CASSFYTSGGVDTQYF.

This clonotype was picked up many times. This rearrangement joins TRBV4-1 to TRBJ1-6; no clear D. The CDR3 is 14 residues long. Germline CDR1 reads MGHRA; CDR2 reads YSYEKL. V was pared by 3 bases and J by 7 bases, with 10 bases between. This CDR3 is CASSHNSLNSPLHF. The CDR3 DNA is TGCGCCAGCAGCCATAACAGCCTAAATTCACCCCTCCACTTT.

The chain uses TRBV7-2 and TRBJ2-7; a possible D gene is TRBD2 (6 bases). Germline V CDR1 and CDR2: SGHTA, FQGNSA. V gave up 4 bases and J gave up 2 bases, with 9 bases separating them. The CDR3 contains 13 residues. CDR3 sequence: CASSSRLAYEQYF. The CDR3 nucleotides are TGTGCCAGCAGCTCGCGACTAGCCTACGAGCAGTACTTC.

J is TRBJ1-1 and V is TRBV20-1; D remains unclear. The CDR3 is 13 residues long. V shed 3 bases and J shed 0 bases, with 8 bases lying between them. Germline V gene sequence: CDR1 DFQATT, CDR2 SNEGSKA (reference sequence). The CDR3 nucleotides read TGCAGTGCTAGGCAGGCCTTGAACACTGAAGCTTTCTTT. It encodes CSARQALNTEAFF.

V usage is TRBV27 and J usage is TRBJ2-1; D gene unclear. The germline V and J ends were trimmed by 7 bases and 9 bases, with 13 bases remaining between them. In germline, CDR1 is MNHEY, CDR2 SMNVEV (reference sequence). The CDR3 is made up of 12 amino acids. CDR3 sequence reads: CASTAFLGEQFF. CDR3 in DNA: TGTGCCAGCACTGCGTTTCTCGGTGAGCAGTTCTTC.

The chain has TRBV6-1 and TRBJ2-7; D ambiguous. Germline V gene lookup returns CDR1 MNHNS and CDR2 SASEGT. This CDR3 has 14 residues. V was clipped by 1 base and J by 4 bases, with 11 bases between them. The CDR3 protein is CASSEGLRPYEQYV. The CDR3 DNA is TGTGCCAGCAGTGAAGGCCTCAGACCTTACGAGCAGTACGTC.

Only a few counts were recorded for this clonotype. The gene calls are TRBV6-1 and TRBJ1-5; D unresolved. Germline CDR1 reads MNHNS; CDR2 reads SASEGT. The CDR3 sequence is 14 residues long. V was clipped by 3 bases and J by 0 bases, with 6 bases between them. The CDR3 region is CASSEPYSNQPQHF. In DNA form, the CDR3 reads TGTGCCAGCAGTGAGCCGTATAGCAATCAGCCCCAGCATTTT.

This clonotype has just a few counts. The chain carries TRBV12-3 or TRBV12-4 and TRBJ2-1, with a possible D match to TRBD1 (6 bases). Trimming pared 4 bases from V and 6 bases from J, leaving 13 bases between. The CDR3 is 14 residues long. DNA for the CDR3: TGTGCCAGCAGTTACGGACAGCAGATCAATGAGCAGTTCTTC. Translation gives CASSYGQQINEQFF.

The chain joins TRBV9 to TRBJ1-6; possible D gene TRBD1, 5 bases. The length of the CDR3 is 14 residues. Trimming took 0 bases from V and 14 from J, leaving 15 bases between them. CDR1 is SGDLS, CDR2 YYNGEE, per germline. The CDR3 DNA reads TGTGCCAGCAGCGTAGATGGCGGGGCCGGGGCCCTCCACTTT. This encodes CASSVDGGAGALHF.

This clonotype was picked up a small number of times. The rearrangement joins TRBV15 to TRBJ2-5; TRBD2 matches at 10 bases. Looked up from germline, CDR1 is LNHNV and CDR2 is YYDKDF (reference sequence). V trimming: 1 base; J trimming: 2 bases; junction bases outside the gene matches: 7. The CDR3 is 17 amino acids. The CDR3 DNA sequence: TGTGCCACCAGCAGAGGGGATCGGACTAGCGGACAAGAGACCCAGTACTTC. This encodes CATSRGDRTSGQETQYF.

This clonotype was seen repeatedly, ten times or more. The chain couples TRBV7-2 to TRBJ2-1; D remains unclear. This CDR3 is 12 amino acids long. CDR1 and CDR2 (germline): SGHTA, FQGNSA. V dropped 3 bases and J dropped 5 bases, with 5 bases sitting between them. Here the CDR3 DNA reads TGTGCCAGCAGCTTTTACAACAATGAGCAGTTCTTC. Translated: CASSFYNNEQFF.